This paragraph reports one T cell receptor (beta chain). Generated by immunoSEQ multiplex PCR, the TCRdb table keeps only in-frame clones and is missing some. The sample contains more than 250,000 clones, over 75% of which appear only once. This sample stems from a study of blood T cell repertoires in COVID-19. V was pared by 4 bases and J by 3 bases, with 9 bases between. The germline V gene has CDR1 LGHDT and CDR2 YNNKEL (reference sequence). The length of the CDR3 is 13 residues. The source material was PBMCs or T cells enriched from blood (not recorded which). The chain combines TRBV3-1 (or the pseudogene TRBV3-2) with TRBJ1-2; D gene ambiguous. The TCR was taken from a man under 40 who had recovered from COVID-19. This CDR3 reads CASSRSVYYGYTF. CDR3 sequence (DNA): TGTGCCAGCAGCCGGAGCGTGTACTATGGCTACACCTTC.